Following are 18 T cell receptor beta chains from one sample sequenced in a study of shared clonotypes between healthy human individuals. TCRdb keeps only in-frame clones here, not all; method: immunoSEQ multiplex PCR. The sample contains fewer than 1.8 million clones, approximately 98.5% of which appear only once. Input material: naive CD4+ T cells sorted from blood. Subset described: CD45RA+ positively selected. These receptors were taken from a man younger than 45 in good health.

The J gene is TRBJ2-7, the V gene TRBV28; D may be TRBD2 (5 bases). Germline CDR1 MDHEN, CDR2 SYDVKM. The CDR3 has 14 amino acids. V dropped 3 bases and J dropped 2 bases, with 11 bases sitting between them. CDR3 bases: TGTGCCAGCAGTTTGAAAGCGGAACCCTACGAGCAGTACTTC. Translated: CASSLKAEPYEQYF. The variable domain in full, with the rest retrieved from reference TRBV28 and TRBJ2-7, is DVKVTQSSRYLVKRTGEKVFLECVQDMDHENMFWYRQDPGLGLRLIYFSYDVKMKEKGDIPEGYSVSREKKERFSLILESASTNQTSMYLCASSLKAEPYEQYFGPGTRLTVT.

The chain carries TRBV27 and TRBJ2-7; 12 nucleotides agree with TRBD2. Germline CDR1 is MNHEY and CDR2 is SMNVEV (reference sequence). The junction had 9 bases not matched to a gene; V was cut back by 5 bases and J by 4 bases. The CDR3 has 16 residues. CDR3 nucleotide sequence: TGTGCCAGCAGTCGCCGACTAGCGGGGGATCCATACGAGCAGTACTTC. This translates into CASSRRLAGDPYEQYF.

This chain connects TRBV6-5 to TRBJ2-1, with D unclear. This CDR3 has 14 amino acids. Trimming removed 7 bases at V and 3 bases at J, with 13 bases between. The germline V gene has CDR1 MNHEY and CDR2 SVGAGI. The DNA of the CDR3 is TGTGCCAGCAAAACCGGGCCCGTCTACAATGAGCAGTTCTTC. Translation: CASKTGPVYNEQFF.

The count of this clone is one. The CDR3 spells CASSVRQGADEKLFF. CDR3 in DNA: TGTGCCAGCAGCGTTAGACAGGGGGCTGATGAAAAACTGTTTTTT. The chain carries TRBV11-2 and TRBJ1-4; 10 bases line up with TRBD1. Trimming at V came to 5 bases and at J to 6 bases, leaving 6 bases not matched to a gene. Germline CDR1 reads SGHAT; CDR2 reads FQNNGV. This CDR3 has 15 residues.

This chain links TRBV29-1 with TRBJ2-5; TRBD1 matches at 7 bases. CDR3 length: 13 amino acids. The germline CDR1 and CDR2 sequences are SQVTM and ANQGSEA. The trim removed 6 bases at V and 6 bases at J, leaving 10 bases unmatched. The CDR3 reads CSVRDRVGKTQYF. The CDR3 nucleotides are TGCAGCGTAAGAGACAGGGTCGGAAAGACCCAGTACTTC.

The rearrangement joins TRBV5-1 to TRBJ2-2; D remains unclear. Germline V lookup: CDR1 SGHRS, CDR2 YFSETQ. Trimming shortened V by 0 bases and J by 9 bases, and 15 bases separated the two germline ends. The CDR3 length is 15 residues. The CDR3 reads CASSLAHGGSRELFF. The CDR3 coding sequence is TGCGCCAGCAGCTTGGCCCATGGCGGTTCCCGGGAGCTGTTTTTT.

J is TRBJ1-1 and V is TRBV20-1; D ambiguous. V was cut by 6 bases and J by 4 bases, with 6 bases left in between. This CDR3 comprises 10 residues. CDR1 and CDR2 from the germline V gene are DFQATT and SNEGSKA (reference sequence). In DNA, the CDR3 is TGCAGTGCACACTTCACTGAAGCTTTCTTT. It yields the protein CSAHFTEAFF.

The CDR3 sequence is CASSLTEDTQYF. CDR3 coding DNA: TGTGCCAGCTCACTTACAGAAGATACGCAGTATTTT. The chain joins TRBV18 to TRBJ2-3; the D is unclear. V was cut by 4 bases and J by 5 bases, with 7 bases left in between. The CDR3 totals 12 residues. CDR1 KGHSH and CDR2 LQKENI come from the germline V gene.

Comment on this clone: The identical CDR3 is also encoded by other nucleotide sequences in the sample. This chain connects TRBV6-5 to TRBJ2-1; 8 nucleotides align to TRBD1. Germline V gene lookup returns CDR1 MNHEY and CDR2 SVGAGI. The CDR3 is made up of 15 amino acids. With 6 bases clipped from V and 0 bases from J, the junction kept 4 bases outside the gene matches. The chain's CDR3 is CASRPTGGSYNEQFF. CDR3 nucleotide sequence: TGTGCCAGCAGACCTACAGGGGGCTCCTACAATGAGCAGTTCTTC.

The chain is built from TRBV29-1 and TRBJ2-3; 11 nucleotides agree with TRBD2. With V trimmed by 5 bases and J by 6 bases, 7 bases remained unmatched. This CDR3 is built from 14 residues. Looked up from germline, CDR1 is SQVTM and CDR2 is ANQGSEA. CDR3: CSVPITSGSDTQYF. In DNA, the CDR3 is TGCAGCGTTCCTATCACTAGCGGGAGTGATACGCAGTATTTT.

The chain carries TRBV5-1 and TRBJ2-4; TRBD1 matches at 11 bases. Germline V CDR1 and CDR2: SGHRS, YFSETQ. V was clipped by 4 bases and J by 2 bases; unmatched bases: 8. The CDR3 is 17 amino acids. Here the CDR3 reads CASSISGTGGSKNIQYF. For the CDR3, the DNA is TGCGCCAGCAGCATAAGCGGGACAGGGGGTTCCAAAAACATTCAGTACTTC.

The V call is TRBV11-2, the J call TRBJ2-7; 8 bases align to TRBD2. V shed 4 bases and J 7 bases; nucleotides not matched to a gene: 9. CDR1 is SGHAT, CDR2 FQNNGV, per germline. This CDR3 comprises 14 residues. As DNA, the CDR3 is TGTGCCAGCAGCTCCCCCTCACTAGCGGAAGAGCAGTACTTC. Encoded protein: CASSSPSLAEEQYF.

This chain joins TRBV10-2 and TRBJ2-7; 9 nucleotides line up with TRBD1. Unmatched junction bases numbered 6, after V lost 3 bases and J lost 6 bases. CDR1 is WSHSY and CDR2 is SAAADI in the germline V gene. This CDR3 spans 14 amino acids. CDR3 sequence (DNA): TGCGCCAGCAGTGACCCCGGGACAGGGCTCGAGCAGTACTTC. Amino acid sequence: CASSDPGTGLEQYF.

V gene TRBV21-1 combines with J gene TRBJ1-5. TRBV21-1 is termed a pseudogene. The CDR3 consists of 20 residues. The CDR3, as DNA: TGTGCCAGCAGCGCAGGACCAGACACTTTATTATACAGTGGGAATCAGCCCCAGCATTTT. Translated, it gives CASSAGPDTLLYSGNQPQHF.

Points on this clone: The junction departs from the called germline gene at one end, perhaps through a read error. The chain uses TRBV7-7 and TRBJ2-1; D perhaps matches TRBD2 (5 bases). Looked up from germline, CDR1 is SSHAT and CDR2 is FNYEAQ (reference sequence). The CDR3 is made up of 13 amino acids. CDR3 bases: TGTGCTAGCAGCTTCAGAAGCGGAAATGAGCAGTTCTTC. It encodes CASSFRSGNEQFF. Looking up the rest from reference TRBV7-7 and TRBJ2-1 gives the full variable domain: GAGVSQSPRYKVTKRGQDVTLRCDPISSHATLYWYQQALGQGPEFLTYFNYEAQPDKSGLPSDRFSAERPEGSISTLTIQRTEQRDSAMYRCASSFRSGNEQFFGPGTRLTVL.

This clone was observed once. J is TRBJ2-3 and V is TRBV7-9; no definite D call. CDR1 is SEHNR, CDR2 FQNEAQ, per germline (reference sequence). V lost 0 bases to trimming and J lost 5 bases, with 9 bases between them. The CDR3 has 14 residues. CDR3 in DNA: TGTGCCAGCAGCTTAGCGCAAGTCGGAGATACGCAGTATTTT. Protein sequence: CASSLAQVGDTQYF.

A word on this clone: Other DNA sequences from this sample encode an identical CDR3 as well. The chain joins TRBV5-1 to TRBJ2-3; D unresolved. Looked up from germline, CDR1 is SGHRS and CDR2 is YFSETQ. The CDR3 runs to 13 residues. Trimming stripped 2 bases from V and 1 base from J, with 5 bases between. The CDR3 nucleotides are TGCGCCAGCAGCTTTCGTCGCACAGATACGCAGTATTTT. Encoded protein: CASSFRRTDTQYF.

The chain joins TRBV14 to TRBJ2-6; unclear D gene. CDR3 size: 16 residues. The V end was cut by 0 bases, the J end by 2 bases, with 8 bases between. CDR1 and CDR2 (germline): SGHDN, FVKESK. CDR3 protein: CASSQDLVAGANVLTF. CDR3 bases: TGTGCCAGCAGCCAAGATCTTGTGGCTGGGGCCAACGTCCTGACTTTC. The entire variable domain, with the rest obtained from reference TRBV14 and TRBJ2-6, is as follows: EAGVTQFPSHSVIEKGQTVTLRCDPISGHDNLYWYRRVMGKEIKFLLHFVKESKQDESGMPNNRFLAERTGGTYSTLKVQPAELEDSGVYFCASSQDLVAGANVLTFGAGSRLTVL.